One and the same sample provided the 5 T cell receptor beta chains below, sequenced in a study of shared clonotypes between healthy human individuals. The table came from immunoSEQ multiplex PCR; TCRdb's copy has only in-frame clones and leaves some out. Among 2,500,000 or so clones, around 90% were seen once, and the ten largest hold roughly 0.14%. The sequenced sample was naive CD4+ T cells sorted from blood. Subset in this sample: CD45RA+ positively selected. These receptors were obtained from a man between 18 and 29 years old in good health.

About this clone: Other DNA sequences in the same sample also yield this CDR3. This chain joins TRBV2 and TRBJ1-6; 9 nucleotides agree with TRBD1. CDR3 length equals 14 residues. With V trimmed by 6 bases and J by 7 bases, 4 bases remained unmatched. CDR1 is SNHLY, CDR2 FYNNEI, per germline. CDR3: CASSPGQGNSPLHF. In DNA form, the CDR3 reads TGTGCCAGCAGCCCGGGACAGGGAAATTCACCCCTCCACTTT.

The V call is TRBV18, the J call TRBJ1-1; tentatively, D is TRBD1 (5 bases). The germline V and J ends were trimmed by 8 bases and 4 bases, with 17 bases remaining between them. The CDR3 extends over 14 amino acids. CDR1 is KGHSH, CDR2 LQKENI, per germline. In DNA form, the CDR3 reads TGTGCCAGCGTCACCCCCGGGGGTGCCACTGAAGCTTTCTTT. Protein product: CASVTPGGATEAFF.

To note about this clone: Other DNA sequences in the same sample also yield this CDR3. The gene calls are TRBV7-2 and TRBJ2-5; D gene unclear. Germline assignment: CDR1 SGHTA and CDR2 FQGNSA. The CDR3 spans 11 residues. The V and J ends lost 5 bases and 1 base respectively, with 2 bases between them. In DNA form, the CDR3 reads TGTGCCAGCAGCCGCCAAGAGACCCAGTACTTC. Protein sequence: CASSRQETQYF.

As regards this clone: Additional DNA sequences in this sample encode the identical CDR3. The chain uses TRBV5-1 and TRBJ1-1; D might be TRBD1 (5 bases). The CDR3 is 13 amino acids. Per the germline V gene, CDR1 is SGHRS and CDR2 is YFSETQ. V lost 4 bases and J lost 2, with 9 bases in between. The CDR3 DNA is TGCGCCAGCAGCCTCAGGGAAAACACTGAAGCTTTCTTT. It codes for CASSLRENTEAFF.

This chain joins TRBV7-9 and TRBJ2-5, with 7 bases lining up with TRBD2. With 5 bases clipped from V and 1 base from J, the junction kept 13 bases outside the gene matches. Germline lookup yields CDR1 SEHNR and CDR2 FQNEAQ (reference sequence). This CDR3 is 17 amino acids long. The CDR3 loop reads CASSTTSGTKPQETQYF. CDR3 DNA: TGTGCCAGCAGCACTACATCCGGGACTAAGCCCCAAGAGACCCAGTACTTC.